This T cell receptor (beta chain) was captured by sequencing in a study of regulatory T cells in long-lasting Graves disease. Sample time point: newly diagnosed GD, antithyroid drugs for less than 3 months. PBMC-derived RNA was used for the TCR library. Graves' disease diagnoses used American Thyroid Association guidelines. The CDR3 totals 14 residues. Deletions cut 2 bases from V and 3 bases from J, with 8 bases between. Arm-PCR of CDR3 regions with iRepertoire HTBI primers generated TCR beta libraries. TCRdb reprocessed the multiplex PCR reads with MiXCR, giving one entry per CDR3 protein. The repertoire consists of around 480,000 distinct CDR3 sequences, with 15% to 20% occurring once and the leading ten covering 25%. These data were also reused for a study on T cells in Graves' hyperthyroidism and ophthalmopathy. That study reports: Absence of ophthalmopathy progression within 18 months defined stable Graves' hyperthyroidism.

The sequence was obtained from a middle-aged woman with Graves disease. Material: peripheral blood mononuclear cells (PBMCs), obtained at new diagnosis, from a patient treated with antithyroid drugs. This chain connects TRBV12-3 or TRBV12-4 to TRBJ1-5; D gene uncertain. The CDR3 is CASSLPGNNQPQHF. CDR3 coding DNA: TGTGCCAGCAGTTTACCCGGGAACAATCAGCCCCAGCATTTT.